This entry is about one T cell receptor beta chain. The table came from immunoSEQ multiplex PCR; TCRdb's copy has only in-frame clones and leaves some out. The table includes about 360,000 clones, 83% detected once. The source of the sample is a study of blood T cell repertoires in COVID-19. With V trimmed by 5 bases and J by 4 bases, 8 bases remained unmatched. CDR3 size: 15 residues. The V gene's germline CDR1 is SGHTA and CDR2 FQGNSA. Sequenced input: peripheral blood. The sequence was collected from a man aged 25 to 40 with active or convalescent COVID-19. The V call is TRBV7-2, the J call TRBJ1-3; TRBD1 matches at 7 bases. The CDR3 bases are TGTGCCAGCAGCGCCACAGGGGTAGCCGGAAACACCATATATTTT. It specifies CASSATGVAGNTIYF.